This T cell receptor (beta chain) was identified during a study of blood T cell repertoires in COVID-19. On the study more broadly: Spain, Italy and the United States supplied samples that represented acute and convalescent COVID-19. PBMCs, B-cell-depleted T cells, or T cells provided the cDNA or gDNA that made up the material.

Germline-derived CDR1 and CDR2 are SGHVS and FNYEAQ. Germline trimming cut 6 bases from V and 4 bases from J; bases unmatched to any gene: 3. CDR3 length equals 14 residues. Original processing methods: Amplification from reference gene primers served as the basis for estimated nucleated cell counts. Generated by immunoSEQ multiplex PCR, the TCRdb table keeps only in-frame clones and is missing some. V, J and clone size reflect that table, while D and trimming were determined from the DNA. The sample lists about 12,000 clones; 70% to 75% were seen once. Recruited during active infection, patients (from Seattle) were subsequently followed longitudinally.

The TCR was taken from a man aged 55 to 69 with COVID-19, enrolled during active disease. The chain is built from TRBV7-6 and TRBJ2-1, with TRBD2 matching over 10 bases. The sample comprised peripheral blood. The CDR3 reads CASSRTSGYNEQFF. In DNA, the CDR3 is TGTGCCAGCAGTCGGACTAGCGGTTACAATGAGCAGTTCTTC.